This T cell receptor (beta chain) was profiled in a study of T cell repertoires in cytomegalovirus infection. Study-level information: The authors used CMV epitopes that were HLA-C-restricted (recently identified) and HLA-B-restricted (well studied). It was the public TCR beta signatures that indicated both CMV infection and matching HLA type.

V trimming: 0 bases; J trimming: 3 bases; junction bases outside the gene matches: 7. Germline CDR1 and CDR2: MNHNY and SVGAGI (reference sequence). This CDR3 contains 17 residues. This clonotype was seen a handful of times. Its specificity is not known. TCRdb itself ran the reads through MiXCR, one entry per CDR3 protein. The data hold more than 85,000 distinct CDR3 sequences, with about 30% observed a single time. Sequences were derived from CD8+ T cells from cultured PBMCs, sampled from culture after CMV antigen stimulation. The receptor's source is a human donor in good health (CMV status not recorded). Some clones in this sample may be carry-over from other donors' samples. The chain carries TRBV6-6 and TRBJ1-4; TRBD1 aligns across 7 bases. The CDR3 DNA reads as TGTGCCAGCAGTTACTCGGGCAGGGGGGGAGCTAATGAAAAACTGTTTTTT. As protein: CASSYSGRGGANEKLFF.